This TCR beta chain derives from a study of blood T cell repertoires in COVID-19 (dated by TCRdb to the early 2020s). Some background on the complete study: Collaborator samples came from the United States, Italy and Spain and covered acute and convalescent phases of COVID-19. Sample metadata almost always included a de-identified subject ID, COVID-19 status, age in years and sex. Where available, HLA class I and class II types were taken from metadata supplied by the sample provider and were not determined by assay-based typing. The dataset comprised deeply sampled blood TCRbeta repertoires from subjects exposed to, actively infected with, or recovered from COVID-19. Samples came from the ongoing ImmuneRACE study (first 160 participants) plus 1,254 subjects from 6 global collaborators. The repertoires were released in a freely available public database intended as a resource for research on the immune response to SARS-CoV-2. The material from the prospective study consisted of cDNA or gDNA derived from T cells, B-cell-depleted T cells, or PBMCs.

One collaborating source in Seattle enrolled patients while the patients were actively infected and followed the patients over time throughout the course of disease. Each collaborating institution followed its own protocols to collect whole blood in K2EDTA tubes. Collaborator samples were shipped for TCRbeta analysis as frozen whole blood, isolated PBMCs, or DNA extracted from either sample type. Inclusive of the bounding cysteine and phenylalanine, the CDR3 is 13 residues long. Just CDR3 DNA is preserved here, 39 bases in frame from base 1. CDR1 and CDR2 are read off the germline V gene as SGHDT and YYEEEE. V loses 3 bases of germline sequence and J loses 6 bases, and the interval between the two ends is 9 bases. The research as a whole found: The amount of clinical and demographic metadata varied by source and participant and was provided uncurated.

TCRbeta CDR3 regions were amplified from genomic DNA by means of the immunoSEQ Assay, a bias-controlled multiplex PCR. In the original analysis: Nucleated cell counts per sample were estimated from amplification of reference gene primers within the assay. To quantify the absolute abundance of each unique TCRbeta CDR3 rearrangement, sequence reads were collapsed and filtered. For each sample, productive Simpson clonality was calculated by taking the square root of Simpson's diversity index across productive rearrangements. The table was pulled from immuneACCESS by TCRdb, which kept in-frame rearrangements only. Such tables lose some clones; where checked, under half of the loss comes from unresolved V genes, and the rest has no known cause. The V and J calls and clone size were taken over from that table, and D and trimming were inferred from the DNA. The sample contains 300,000 to 350,000 clones, around 90% of them found a single time. In total, the top ten clones hold 6% to 7% of the sample.

This clone showed up just once. The clone's antigen remains unknown. No base quality values were provided; no much bigger clone lies one nucleotide off. Sequencing was performed on peripheral blood. The V and J genes are TRBV5-6 and TRBJ2-2; the D gene remains uncertain. The sequence came from a woman in her thirties with COVID-19, enrolled during active disease. The CDR3 protein sequence reads: CASSYSNAGELFF. The base sequence is TGTGCCAGCAGCTATAGTAACGCCGGGGAGCTGTTTTTT.